One TCR beta chain is described in this entry. The assay was carried out at the deep level. The protocol was immunoSEQ multiplex PCR, while the TCRdb copy is restricted to in-frame clones and leaves out a portion. Of under 600,000 clones listed, roughly 79% are singletons. The data are from a study of shared clonotypes between healthy human individuals. Study-level background: Donors, aged 18 to 49, were a couple of women and three men.

Germline V gene lookup returns CDR1 MDHEN and CDR2 SYDVKM. The CDR3 totals 14 residues. The V and J ends lost 6 bases and 3 bases respectively, with 15 bases between them. The clonotype was recovered from a woman aged 40 to 55 in good health. Some clones in this sample may be carry-over from other donors' samples. J is TRBJ2-7 and V is TRBV28; possible D gene TRBD1, 6 bases. The sample was PBMCs. The CDR3 here is CASSRYLRGYEQYF. In DNA, the CDR3 is TGTGCCAGCAGCCGATACCTCAGGGGCTACGAGCAGTACTTC. The variable domain in full, with the rest retrieved from reference TRBV28 and TRBJ2-7, is DVKVTQSSRYLVKRTGEKVFLECVQDMDHENMFWYRQDPGLGLRLIYFSYDVKMKEKGDIPEGYSVSREKKERFSLILESASTNQTSMYLCASSRYLRGYEQYFGPGTRLTVT.